The rows below give T cell receptor beta chains drawn from one sample of a study of T cell repertoires in cytomegalovirus infection. Via MiXCR, TCRdb re-called the reads, giving one row per CDR3 protein. The table shows roughly 920,000 distinct CDR3 sequences, with more than 25% occurring only once. Antigens for these TCRs are unknown. The sample consisted of cultured CD8+ T cells from PBMCs, taken from culture after CMV antigen stimulation. The receptors were sampled from a human donor in good health (CMV status not recorded). Some clones in this sample may be carry-over from other donors' samples. CDR3s leave out the opening cysteine and the closing phenylalanine or tryptophan. The listing skips clone size in some rows; elsewhere it reads once, few, many or a size class.

J gene,V gene,clone size,CDR3 protein
TRBJ2-5,TRBV27,few,ASSFAAGPVQETQY
TRBJ1-5,TRBV7-8,many,ASSRRVGGDQPQH
.,TRBV27,.,ASSPQGGPGLPHPNEQY
TRBJ2-1,TRBV7-6,few,ASSRETGGTRPYNEQF
TRBJ1-5,TRBV6-2/TRBV6-3,.,ASSALTGRQPQH
TRBJ2-3,TRBV27,.,ASSSASLLLAGGSTDTQY
TRBJ2-3,TRBV27,few,ASRAGGLTDTQY
TRBJ2-7,TRBV12-3/TRBV12-4,many,ASSYLSYEQY
TRBJ1-1,TRBV18,few,ASSVTGLDTEAF
TRBJ2-5,TRBV29-1,few,SVEETAAQETQY